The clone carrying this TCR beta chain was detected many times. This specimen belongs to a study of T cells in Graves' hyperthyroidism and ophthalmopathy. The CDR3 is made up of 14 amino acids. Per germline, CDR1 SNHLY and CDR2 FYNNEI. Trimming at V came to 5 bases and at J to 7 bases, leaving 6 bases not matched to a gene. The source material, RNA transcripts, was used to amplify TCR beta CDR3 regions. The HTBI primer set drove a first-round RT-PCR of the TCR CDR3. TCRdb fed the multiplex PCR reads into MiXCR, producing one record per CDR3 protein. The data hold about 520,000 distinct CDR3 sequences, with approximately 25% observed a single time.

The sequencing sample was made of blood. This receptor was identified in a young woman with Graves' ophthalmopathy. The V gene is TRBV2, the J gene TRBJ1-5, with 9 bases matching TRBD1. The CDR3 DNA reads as TGTGCCAGCAGTCCCGGGACAGGGTGGCAGCCCCAGCATTTT. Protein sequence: CASSPGTGWQPQHF.